The clone carrying this T cell receptor (beta chain) was observed at least ten times. Its target is unknown. A universal primer site was created by template switching, with the cDNA bearing unique molecular identifiers. TCRdb reprocessed the 5' RACE reads with MiXCR, giving one entry per CDR3 protein. The sample includes more than 1.5 million distinct CDR3 sequences, roughly a third of them seen just once. These data are taken from a study of identical twins. Study findings and constraints: Twins shared out-of-frame alpha sequences with excess low generation probability. Out-of-frame beta chain sequences displayed weaker excess sharing between twins. Out-of-frame TCR alpha sharing observed in monozygotic twins exceeded model estimates.

Germline V gene sequence: CDR1 KGHSH, CDR2 LQKENI. The length of the CDR3 is 14 residues. J was trimmed by 1 base and V by 8 bases; bases with no gene match: 5. The sample consisted of cord blood. The chain links TRBV18 to TRBJ2-3; TRBD1 aligns across 8 bases. The TCR sequence derives from a newborn girl in good health. CDR3 region: CASSPQGGTDTQYF. The CDR3 coding sequence is TGTGCCAGCAGCCCACAGGGGGGCACAGATACGCAGTATTTT.